This TCR beta chain was documented in a study of early T cells in non-severe SARS-CoV-2 infection. Study-wide points: Missing private and CD4 specificities, VDJdb matching favored anti-spike CD8 responses.

Individual cDNA molecules were tagged with unique molecular identifiers, the study reported. TCRdb reanalysed the 5' RACE reads using MiXCR and keeps one entry per CDR3 protein. The top ten clones hold roughly 3.7% of a sample with more than 65,000 distinct CDR3 sequences, 3.5% to 6% of them seen once. This clonotype was seen only a few times. The antigen remains undetermined. The clonotype was recovered from an adult who was a healthcare worker with PCR-confirmed SARS-CoV-2 infection or an uninfected control (not recorded which). The donor label of this sample is uncertain. Source: whole blood, taken at baseline.

CDR3 region: CASSLRSEGENSPLHF. CDR3 in DNA: TGTGCCAGCAGTTTGAGAAGTGAAGGAGAGAATTCACCCCTCCACTTT. The chain couples TRBV12-3 or TRBV12-4 to TRBJ1-6; D unclear. The CDR3 extends over 16 amino acids. V was cut by 3 bases and J by 7 bases, with 16 bases left in between.